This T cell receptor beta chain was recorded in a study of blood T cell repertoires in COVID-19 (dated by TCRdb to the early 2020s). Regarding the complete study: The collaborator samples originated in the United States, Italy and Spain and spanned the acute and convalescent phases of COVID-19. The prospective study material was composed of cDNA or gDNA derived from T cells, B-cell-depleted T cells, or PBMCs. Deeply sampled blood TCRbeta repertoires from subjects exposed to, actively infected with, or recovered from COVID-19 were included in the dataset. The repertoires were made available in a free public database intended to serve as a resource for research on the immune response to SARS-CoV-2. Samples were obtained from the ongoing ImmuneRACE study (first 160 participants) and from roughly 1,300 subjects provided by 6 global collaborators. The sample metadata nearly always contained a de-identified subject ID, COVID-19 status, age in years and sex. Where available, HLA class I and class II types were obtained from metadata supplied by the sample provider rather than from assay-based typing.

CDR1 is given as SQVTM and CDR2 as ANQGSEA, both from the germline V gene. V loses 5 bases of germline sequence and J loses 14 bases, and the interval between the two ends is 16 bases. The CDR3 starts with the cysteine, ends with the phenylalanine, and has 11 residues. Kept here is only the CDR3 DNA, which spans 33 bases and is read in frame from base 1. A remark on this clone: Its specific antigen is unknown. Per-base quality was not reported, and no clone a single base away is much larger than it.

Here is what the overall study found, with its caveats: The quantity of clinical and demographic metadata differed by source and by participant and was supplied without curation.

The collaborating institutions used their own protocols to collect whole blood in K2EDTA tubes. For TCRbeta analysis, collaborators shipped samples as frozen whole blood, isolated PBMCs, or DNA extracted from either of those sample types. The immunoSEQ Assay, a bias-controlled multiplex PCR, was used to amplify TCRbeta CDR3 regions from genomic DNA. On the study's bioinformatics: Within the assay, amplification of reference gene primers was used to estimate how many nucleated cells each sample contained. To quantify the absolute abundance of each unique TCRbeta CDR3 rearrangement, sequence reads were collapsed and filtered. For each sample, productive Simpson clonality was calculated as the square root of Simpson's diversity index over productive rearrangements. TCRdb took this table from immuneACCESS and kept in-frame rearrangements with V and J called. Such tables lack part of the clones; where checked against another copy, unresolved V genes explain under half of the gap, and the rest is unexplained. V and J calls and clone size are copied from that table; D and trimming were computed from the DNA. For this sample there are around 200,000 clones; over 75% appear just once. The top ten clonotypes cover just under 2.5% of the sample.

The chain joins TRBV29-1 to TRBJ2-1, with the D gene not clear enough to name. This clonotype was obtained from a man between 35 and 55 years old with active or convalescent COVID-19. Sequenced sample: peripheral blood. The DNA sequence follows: TGCAGCGTTCCTCGGTCGGGTGTGAAGTTCTTC. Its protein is CSVPRSGVKFF.